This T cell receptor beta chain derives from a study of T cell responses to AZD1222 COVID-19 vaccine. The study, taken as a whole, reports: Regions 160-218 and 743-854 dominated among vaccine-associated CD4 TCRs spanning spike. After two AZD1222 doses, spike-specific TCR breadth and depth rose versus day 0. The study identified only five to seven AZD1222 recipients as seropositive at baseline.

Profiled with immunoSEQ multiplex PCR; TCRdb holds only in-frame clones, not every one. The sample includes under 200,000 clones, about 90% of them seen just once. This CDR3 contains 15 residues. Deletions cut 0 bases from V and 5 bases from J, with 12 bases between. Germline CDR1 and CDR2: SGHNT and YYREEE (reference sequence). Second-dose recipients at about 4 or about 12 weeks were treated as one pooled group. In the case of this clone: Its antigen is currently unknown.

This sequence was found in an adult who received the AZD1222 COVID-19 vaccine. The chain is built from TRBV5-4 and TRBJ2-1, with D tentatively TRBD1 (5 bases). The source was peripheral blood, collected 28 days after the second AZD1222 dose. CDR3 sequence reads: CASSLGAGWDNEQFF. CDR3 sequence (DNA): TGTGCCAGCAGCTTGGGGGCAGGGTGGGACAATGAGCAGTTCTTC. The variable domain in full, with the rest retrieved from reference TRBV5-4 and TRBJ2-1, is ETGVTQSPTHLIKTRGQQVTLRCSSQSGHNTVSWYQQALGQGPQFIFQYYREEENGRGNFPPRFSGLQFPNYSSELNVNALELDDSALYLCASSLGAGWDNEQFFGPGTRLTVL.